This T cell receptor (beta chain) stems from a study of Graves' ophthalmopathy and Graves' hyperthyroidism. From RNA, the CDR3 regions of TCR beta chains were amplified and sequenced. The library came from an HTBI-primed first-round RT-PCR and a second-round multiplex PCR. TCRdb re-derived calls from the multiplex PCR reads in MiXCR, one entry per CDR3 protein. The sample has hundreds of thousands of distinct CDR3 sequences; under 50% are singletons. Trimming removed 4 bases from V and 6 bases from J; junction bases left unmatched: 8. CDR3 size: 15 residues. Germline CDR1 is SGHVS and CDR2 is FNYEAQ. This clonotype was seen repeatedly, ten times or more.

The receptor was derived from an adult man with Graves' ophthalmopathy. The sample consisted of peripheral blood. The V call is TRBV7-6, the J call TRBJ2-7, with TRBD1 identical over 11 bases. CDR3 in DNA: TGTGCCAGCAGCTCCGGACAGGGGGCGGGAGGCGAGCAGTACTTC. This gives the protein CASSSGQGAGGEQYF.